This T cell receptor (beta chain) was sequenced for a study of patients with pleural tuberculosis. This clonotype has a count of ten or more. TCRdb re-called the reads with MiXCR, one entry per CDR3 protein. The data show around 50,000 distinct CDR3 sequences, 6% to 8% seen once. This CDR3 region has 14 residues. CDR1 is DFQATT, CDR2 SNEGSKA, per germline (reference sequence). Trimming left V 6 bases short and J 0 bases short, with 12 bases between. This TCR derives from a human donor with pleural tuberculosis. The chain joins TRBV20-1 to TRBJ2-1; D might be TRBD2 (5 bases). The CDR3 protein is CSATKRSSYNEQFF. Written as DNA, the CDR3 is TGCAGTGCGACCAAGCGGAGCTCCTACAATGAGCAGTTCTTC.